A selection of T cell receptor beta chains follows, all from one sample in a study of healthy donors' naive CD4 and CD8 T cells. TCRdb fed the reads into MiXCR, producing one record per CDR3 protein. The sample has approximately 180,000 distinct CDR3 sequences, 74% seen once. The sequencing input was naive CD4+ and CD8+ T cells sorted from blood, pooled from several donors. The source of these receptors is a pool of human donors in good health; the sample pools cells from several healthy donors. Both conserved end residues are part of each CDR3.

v_call cdr3_aa
TRBV11-2 CASSHREGGSSYEQYF
TRBV19 CASSFRADQPQHF
TRBV29-1 CSVVGGEINEQFF
TRBV28 CASTPTGTGVPGANVLTF
TRBV30 CAWSVMQGQETQYF
TRBV5-6 CASSLAGRNNSPLHF
TRBV12-3/TRBV12-4 CASSFTRGAYNGQFF
TRBV6-1 CASIWAIPYEQYF
TRBV12-3/TRBV12-4 CASSHGPPYGYTF
TRBV19 CASSTGQGFGTDTQYF
TRBV30 CAWTSGGFNTEAFF
TRBV19 CASRAGLGDQPQHF
TRBV10-3 CAITVGLGSYEQYF
TRBV6-5 CASSYSGAHTEAFF
TRBV12-3/TRBV12-4 CASSLLVGQGYNEQFF
TRBV29-1 CSVGLDTALYGYTF
TRBV5-1 CASSGGDRPGNTIYF
TRBV12-3/TRBV12-4 CASSLALGLIF
TRBV29-1 CSVPGAAGVQYF
TRBV18 CASSPGQGTYNEQFF
TRBV6-5 CASSRRTGARGNQPQHF
TRBV29-1 CSVEGWEAGGYEQYF
TRBV11-2 CASSLVGGPYEQYF
TRBV5-5 CASSPERLAGRWYEQYF
TRBV6-1 CASSRTVNTEAFF
TRBV21-1 CASSIRDQNDIQYF
TRBV19 CASTLGASGNTGELFF
TRBV29-1 CSVAGTAYNEQFF
TRBV20-1 CSARTSGYNEQFF
TRBV29-1 CSVDYETGRPEAFF
TRBV4-1 CASSQYQRANYGYTF
TRBV5-1 CASSLNFPGQHSHYEQYF
TRBV29-1 CSVRAGGSAKEQFF
TRBV29-1 CSVGASGETQYF
TRBV29-1 CSVESDVSYTF
TRBV30 CAWRPASDTEAFF
TRBV20-1 CSAWDRGSEAFF
TRBV7-8 CASSLSPGKGRNTEAFF
TRBV29-1 CSVEDLGGASEAFF
TRBV6-5 CASSYFSGANVLTF
TRBV13 CASSLNPRVAGATYEQYF
TRBV6-6 CASSRLGQNEAFF
TRBV29-1 CSVEEEDSYEQYF
TRBV29-1 CSLEGGSGLTDTQYF
TRBV19 CASSIEDRPGYGYTF
TRBV29-1 CSVDRSGLNTEAFF
TRBV24-1 CATSGTSGREGYNEQFF
TRBV5-1 CASSLSTVKNTEAFF
TRBV12-3/TRBV12-4 CASQPQMTSGEQYF
TRBV6-5 CASSYGQGAEAFF
TRBV30 CAWSETGDEQYF
TRBV20-1 CSASGLAGSSYEQYF
TRBV18 CASSPLADYNSPLHF
TRBV6-5 CASSYSLGGLSSGNTIYF
TRBV6-5 CASSKYRDSGYEQYF
TRBV29-1 CSAGRFNTEAFF
TRBV5-1 CASSYTQGHEQYF
TRBV11-2 CASSAGEGEQYF
TRBV30 CAWSPSHRPPGYEQYF
TRBV19 CASSIVGNSPLHF